The 29 T cell receptor beta chains in this list originate from one sample, sequenced in a study of identical twins. Each CDR3 protein gets one entry after TCRdb re-called the 5' RACE reads with MiXCR. The sample lists 300,000 to 400,000 distinct CDR3 sequences; around an eighth were seen once. This same sample was also taken into another study, of yellow fever vaccine responses in identical twins.

The sequencing sample was made of CD8+ T cells sorted from blood. The receptors were gathered from a woman between 18 and 29 years old in good health.

The J gene is TRBJ2-7, the V gene TRBV28; tentatively, D is TRBD2 (5 bases). The V gene lost 5 bases and the J gene lost 2 bases, with 16 bases spanning the gap. CDR3 length: 15 residues. Germline V gene data show CDR1 as MDHEN and CDR2 as SYDVKM. As DNA, the CDR3 is TGTGCCAGCAGTAATAGGGAGCGACGGCCCTACGAGCAGTACGTC. Amino acid sequence: CASSNRERRPYEQYV.

The chain is built from TRBV29-1 and TRBJ2-1; TRBD2 agrees at 13 bases. Germline V lookup: CDR1 SQVTM, CDR2 ANQGSEA. The CDR3 is made up of 14 amino acids. Trimming cost V 5 bases and J 4 bases; bases outside gene matches: 2. CDR3 region: CSVLGLAGYNEQFF. Here the CDR3 DNA reads TGCAGCGTTCTGGGACTAGCGGGGTACAATGAGCAGTTCTTC.

This clonotype has a count of ten or more. The chain uses TRBV7-9 and TRBJ2-5; the D gene is possibly TRBD1 (6 bases). CDR1 and CDR2 from the germline V gene are SEHNR and FQNEAQ (reference sequence). Trimming removed 7 bases from V and 2 bases from J, with 14 bases in between. The CDR3 runs to 14 residues. The CDR3 region is CASTLNRAQETQYF. CDR3 coding DNA: TGTGCCAGCACCCTCAACAGGGCACAAGAGACCCAGTACTTC.

The gene calls are TRBV7-9 and TRBJ2-3; TRBD2 is a possible D gene (6 bases). CDR1 and CDR2 (germline): SEHNR, FQNEAQ (reference sequence). Trimming left V 3 bases short and J 6 bases short, with 10 bases between. The CDR3 is 13 amino acids. CDR3 DNA sequence: TGTGCCAGCAGCTTGGAGGGTGACGATACGCAGTATTTT. Its protein is CASSLEGDDTQYF.

This clonotype has only a few counts. The J gene is TRBJ2-7, the V gene TRBV7-2; 8 nucleotides line up with TRBD1. Germline V CDR1 and CDR2: SGHTA, FQGNSA. The V gene end was trimmed by 3 bases and the J gene end by 6 bases; junction bases not matched to a gene: 7. The CDR3 is 14 amino acids. The CDR3 loop reads CASSFTGTGAEQYF. The DNA of the CDR3 is TGTGCCAGCAGCTTTACCGGGACAGGTGCCGAGCAGTACTTC.

The chain couples TRBV10-3 to TRBJ2-6; 11 bases fit TRBD2. The junction had 6 bases not matched to a gene; V was cut back by 8 bases and J by 0 bases. This CDR3 spans 17 amino acids. Germline V lookup: CDR1 ENHRY, CDR2 SYGVKD. The CDR3 DNA reads as TGTGCCATCCCCGGGACTAGCGGCAGCTCTGGGGCCAACGTCCTGACTTTC. Translating gives CAIPGTSGSSGANVLTF.

The J gene is TRBJ2-3, the V gene TRBV20-1, with TRBD2 identical over 8 bases. The CDR3 contains 16 residues. V dropped 5 bases and J dropped 2; count of bases not matched to a gene: 12. From germline, CDR1 is DFQATT and CDR2 SNEGSKA (reference sequence). The CDR3 DNA sequence: TGCAGTGCTCCGGAGCGGGAGCCTCAATACACAGATACGCAGTATTTT. Protein sequence: CSAPEREPQYTDTQYF.

This sequence joins TRBV7-9 and TRBJ2-1, with 9 bases fitting TRBD1. The V segment lost 1 base and the J segment 16 bases; nucleotides outside the gene matches: 5. Looked up from germline, CDR1 is SEHNR and CDR2 is FQNEAQ (reference sequence). The CDR3 runs 12 residues. This CDR3 is CASSLGQGVIFF. The CDR3 region has the DNA TGTGCCAGCAGCTTAGGACAGGGGGTAATATTCTTC. Drawing the rest from reference TRBV7-9 and TRBJ2-1, the complete variable domain is DTGVSQNPRHKITKRGQNVTFRCDPISEHNRLYWYRQTLGQGPEFLTYFQNEAQLEKSRLLSDRFSAERPKGSFSTLEIQRTEQGDSAMYLCASSLGQGVIFFGPGTRLTVL.

There are many counts of this clonotype. Compared with germline, one end of the junction differs, possibly owing to a read error. This chain joins TRBV7-9 and TRBJ2-1; either TRBD1 or TRBD2 may fit D (5 bases each). The CDR3 runs to 15 residues. The germline CDR1 and CDR2 sequences are SEHNR and FQNEAQ (reference sequence). The CDR3: CASSLPNTRDDYLPF. CDR3 in DNA: TGTGCCAGCAGCTTACCCAATACTCGGGACGACTATCTTCCCTTC.

V and J are TRBV12-3 or TRBV12-4 and TRBJ1-2; D unclear. The CDR3 has 11 amino acids. V dropped 5 bases and J dropped 8 bases, with 9 bases sitting between them. CDR3 in amino acids: CASSGVGGYTF. CDR3 sequence (DNA): TGTGCCAGCAGTGGGGTTGGGGGCTACACCTTC.

This clonotype has a handful of counts. This chain joins TRBV11-2 and TRBJ2-5; TRBD2 agrees at 15 bases. The CDR3 spans 19 residues. Germline-derived CDR1 and CDR2 are SGHAT and FQNNGV. J was trimmed by 1 base and V by 4 bases; bases with no gene match: 10. The CDR3 DNA is TGTGCCAGCAGCTCCGCCGGGACTAGCGGGGGGCACTTCCAAGAGACCCAGTACTTC. This codes for CASSSAGTSGGHFQETQYF.

This clonotype was seen only a few times. The V and J genes are TRBV4-2 and TRBJ2-1; 7 bases align to TRBD1. V lost 0 bases and J lost 2; bases outside the gene matches: 4. CDR1 LGHNA and CDR2 YNFKEQ come from the germline V gene. The CDR3 extends over 16 amino acids. CDR3 coding DNA: TGTGCCAGCAGCCAAGATTGGACAGGCGCCTACAATGAGCAGTTCTTC. Translating it yields CASSQDWTGAYNEQFF.

This clonotype occurred a few times. The chain has TRBV2 and TRBJ2-2; 7 bases fit TRBD2. Trimming took 4 bases from V and 4 from J; bases not matched to a gene: 0. The CDR3 has 13 amino acids. Germline V gene data show CDR1 as SNHLY and CDR2 as FYNNEI. CDR3 sequence: CASSGTSTGELFF. CDR3 DNA sequence: TGTGCCAGCAGTGGGACTAGCACCGGGGAGCTGTTTTTT.

The gene calls are TRBV7-9 and TRBJ1-5, with D possibly matching TRBD1 (5 bases). Trimming took 5 bases from V and 7 from J, leaving 15 bases between them. The CDR3 has 14 amino acids. CDR1 is SEHNR, CDR2 FQNEAQ, per germline (reference sequence). The CDR3 bases are TGTGCCAGCAGCCCCGGGGGGGTTTGGCAGCCCCAGCATTTT. Its translation is CASSPGGVWQPQHF. The full variable domain, rest sourced from reference TRBV7-9 and TRBJ1-5, is DTGVSQNPRHKITKRGQNVTFRCDPISEHNRLYWYRQTLGQGPEFLTYFQNEAQLEKSRLLSDRFSAERPKGSFSTLEIQRTEQGDSAMYLCASSPGGVWQPQHFGDGTRLSIL.

The rearrangement uses TRBV13 and TRBJ2-5; TRBD2 might be the D (6 bases). The V gene lost 2 bases and the J gene lost 1 base, with 11 bases spanning the gap. Germline V lookup: CDR1 PRHDT, CDR2 FYEKMQ (reference sequence). The CDR3 contains 15 residues. CDR3: CASSLLAGPQETQYF. CDR3 nucleotides: TGTGCCAGCAGCTTATTGGCGGGACCCCAAGAGACCCAGTACTTC. Filled out from reference TRBV13 and TRBJ2-5, the complete variable domain reads AAGVIQSPRHLIKEKRETATLKCYPIPRHDTVYWYQQGPGQDPQFLISFYEKMQSDKGSIPDRFSAQQFSDYHSELNMSSLELGDSALYFCASSLLAGPQETQYFGPGTRLLVL.

The chain carries TRBV7-2 and TRBJ2-1, with 9 bases identical to TRBD1. The CDR3 has 14 amino acids. Germline CDR1 is SGHTA and CDR2 is FQGNSA. After removal of 5 bases from V and 7 bases from J, the junction contained 6 bases not matched to a gene. CDR3 sequence (DNA): TGTGCCAGCAGCCCCGGGACAGGGTGGAATGAGCAGTTCTTC. Residues: CASSPGTGWNEQFF.

The CDR3 loop reads CASSRWGRDYEQYF. In nucleotides, the CDR3 is TGTGCCAGTAGCCGGTGGGGACGAGACTACGAGCAGTACTTC. The rearrangement links TRBV19 to TRBJ2-7, with D possibly called TRBD1 or TRBD2 (5 bases each). Germline V gene data show CDR1 as LNHDA and CDR2 as SQIVND (reference sequence). The CDR3 loop spans 14 amino acids. V lost 6 bases and J lost 3, with 15 bases in between.

The chain links TRBV13 to TRBJ2-3; D is unclear. The V and J ends lost 2 bases and 2 bases respectively, with 20 bases between them. The germline gives CDR1 PRHDT, CDR2 FYEKMQ (reference sequence). This CDR3 spans 18 amino acids. For the CDR3, the DNA is TGTGCCAGCAGCTTATTGGTTTCTGGCGCCCCATACACAGATACGCAGTATTTT. Amino acids: CASSLLVSGAPYTDTQYF. The full variable domain, its missing parts supplied by reference TRBV13 and TRBJ2-3, is AAGVIQSPRHLIKEKRETATLKCYPIPRHDTVYWYQQGPGQDPQFLISFYEKMQSDKGSIPDRFSAQQFSDYHSELNMSSLELGDSALYFCASSLLVSGAPYTDTQYFGPGTRLTVL.

This clonotype was observed many times. V gene TRBV29-1 combines with J gene TRBJ2-7, with 13 bases lining up with TRBD2. V lost 7 bases to trimming and J lost 3 bases; unmatched junction nucleotides: 9. The CDR3 spans 15 residues. Germline V gene lookup returns CDR1 SQVTM and CDR2 ANQGSEA. CDR3 sequence: CSAGGTSGKYYEQYF. Written as DNA, the CDR3 is TGCAGCGCGGGCGGGACTAGCGGGAAGTACTACGAGCAGTACTTC.

This clonotype showed up just a few times. The chain uses TRBV12-3 or TRBV12-4 and TRBJ2-2; D is perhaps TRBD2 (7 bases). This CDR3 is 14 amino acids long. V lost 11 bases to trimming and J lost 4 bases, with 17 bases between them. Here the CDR3 reads CAVHGGGGTGELFF. The CDR3, as DNA: TGTGCCGTCCACGGGGGAGGGGGCACCGGGGAGCTGTTTTTT.

The V call is TRBV3-1, the J call TRBJ2-7, with D possibly being TRBD1 (5 bases). Germline lookup yields CDR1 LGHDT and CDR2 YNNKEL (reference sequence). V lost 1 base and J lost 1, with 11 bases in between. The CDR3 totals 15 residues. This chain's CDR3 is CASSQAPGLSYEQYV. In nucleotides, the CDR3 is TGTGCCAGCAGCCAAGCACCAGGGTTGTCCTACGAGCAGTACGTC.

This clonotype has more than one count but fewer than ten. The chain couples TRBV5-5 to TRBJ2-3; D remains unclear. This CDR3 comprises 14 residues. V was clipped by 0 bases and J by 2 bases, with 7 bases between them. CDR1 SGHKS and CDR2 YYEKEE come from the germline V gene (reference sequence). The chain's CDR3 is CASSLESITDTQYF. The CDR3 bases are TGTGCCAGCAGCTTGGAGTCTATCACAGATACGCAGTATTTT.

This chain uses TRBV29-1 with TRBJ2-2; D gene uncertain. The CDR3 extends over 13 amino acids. Between the trimmed V and J ends, which lost 1 base and 1 base, there was a span of 4 bases. Germline V gene sequence: CDR1 SQVTM, CDR2 ANQGSEA. This CDR3 is CSVEGGNTGELFF. The CDR3 nucleotides are TGCAGCGTTGAAGGGGGGAACACCGGGGAGCTGTTTTTT.

The rearrangement links TRBV24-1 to TRBJ2-1; TRBD2 matches 7 bases. The CDR3 is 15 amino acids. Germline CDR1 KGHDR, CDR2 SFDVKD. Germline trimming cut 3 bases from V and 4 bases from J; bases unmatched to any gene: 5. CDR3: CATSDLASGYNEQFF. The DNA for the CDR3 is TGTGCCACCAGTGATCTAGCTAGCGGATACAATGAGCAGTTCTTC.

J is TRBJ2-5 and V is TRBV6-2 or TRBV6-3; possibly TRBD2 for D (5 bases). V lost 0 bases and J 5 bases, leaving 13 bases between the germline ends. CDR3 length equals 15 residues. The germline V gene has CDR1 MNHEY and CDR2 SVGEGT. CDR3 sequence: CASSYSEEEGETQYF. The CDR3 DNA is TGTGCCAGCAGTTACTCGGAGGAGGAAGGGGAGACCCAGTACTTC.

This clonotype has only a few counts. The V gene is TRBV6-5, the J gene TRBJ2-7; perhaps TRBD1 as D (6 bases). The V end was cut by 2 bases, the J end by 3 bases, with 11 bases between. The CDR3 loop spans 14 amino acids. The germline V gene has CDR1 MNHEY and CDR2 SVGAGI. The CDR3 coding sequence is TGTGCCAGCAGTTACACGGACAGCTACTACGAGCAGTACGTC. It specifies CASSYTDSYYEQYV.

This chain links TRBV11-3 with TRBJ2-2; D gene uncertain. Trimming stripped 5 bases from V and 7 bases from J, with 14 bases between. CDR1 SGHNT and CDR2 YENEEA come from the germline V gene. The CDR3 contains 14 residues. Written as DNA, the CDR3 is TGTGCCAGCAGCGCACTCACTAAGGACGGGGAGCTGTTTTTT. This gives the protein CASSALTKDGELFF.

Ten or more counts support this clonotype. This chain connects TRBV12-3 or TRBV12-4 to TRBJ2-7; D uncertain. The V and J ends lost 1 base and 3 bases respectively, with 1 base between them. The CDR3 loop spans 11 amino acids. In DNA form, the CDR3 reads TGTGCCAGCAGTTTAGGCTACGAGCAGTACGTC. Translation: CASSLGYEQYV.

The chain links TRBV6-1 to TRBJ2-6; the match to TRBD1 covers 7 bases. The length of the CDR3 is 18 residues. J lost 0 bases, V lost 8 bases, and 13 bases had no gene match. Germline V CDR1 and CDR2: MNHNS, SASEGT. CDR3 sequence: CASGGPRDSVSGANVLTF. The CDR3 coding sequence is TGTGCCAGCGGGGGACCCCGGGACAGCGTCTCTGGGGCCAACGTCCTGACTTTC.